This T cell receptor beta chain was observed in a study of T cell repertoires in cytomegalovirus infection (dated by TCRdb to about 2019). About the full investigation: The peptide stimulations were aimed at well-studied HLA-B-restricted epitopes as well as recently identified HLA-C-restricted CMV epitopes, whose presentation resists viral immunomodulation. Donor HLA type was relevant to the analysis, because carriage of CMV infection together with the matching HLA type was indicated by public TCR beta signatures.

As for this clonotype: Its antigen has not been determined. Within one base of it there is no much larger clone, and no base qualities were kept.

What this sample's treatment or condition label stands for: in vitro stimulation with specific CMV peptide epitopes to enrich CMV-specific T cells. Overall results and qualifications from the work: The ex vivo response was dominated by HLA-C-restricted CMV-specific TCR beta clonotypes, which also provided the single most frequent clonotype in two of eight donors. Cumulative frequency of public TCR beta family members discriminated carriers of CMV infection plus the relevant HLA type in this cohort and an independent approximately 350-donor cohort.

TCRdb lists the instrument as Illumina HiSeq 1500. TCRdb took the public reads, trimmed them with fastp at Q25, ran MiXCR for clone calling and kept in-frame beta chains. Every distinct CDR3 protein forms one entry, paired with its most common genes and DNA. Within this sample are some 350,000 distinct CDR3 sequences, with around a third of them counted one time only. The ten most abundant clones make up 13% of the sample. The junction shows trimming of 0 bases on V and 2 bases on J, plus 9 bases between the germline ends. The germline V gene sets CDR1 to SGHVS and CDR2 to FQNEAQ. The CDR3, cysteine through phenylalanine, is 15 amino acids long. The retained sequence is limited to the CDR3, 45 bases, with the frame set at the first base.

This receptor chain uses TRBV7-8 and TRBJ2-3; the D gene remains uncertain. The clonotype originates from a human donor in good health (CMV status not recorded). Some clones in this sample may be carry-over from other donors' samples. This specimen consisted of cultured PBMCs, obtained from culture after CMV antigen stimulation. The encoded CDR3 is CASSLAAGYTDTQYF. The sequenced DNA is TGTGCCAGCAGCTTAGCCGCAGGTTACACAGATACGCAGTATTTT.